These T cell receptor beta chains were read from a single sample in a study of blood T cells in healthy people across ages. One entry per CDR3 protein, called by TCRdb with MiXCR from the 5' RACE reads. Here the sample spans about 730,000 distinct CDR3 sequences, 40% to 45% being singletons. Sequenced material: blood. These receptors all come from an older woman in good health. Each CDR3 is given with its conserved first and last residue. D genes are given only for firm matches. For some rows the clone size is stated as once, few or many, or as a class when expanded; others skip it.

>TRBD1|TRBJ1-2|TRBV7-9|NA
CASSSEGAHGYTF
TGTGCCAGCAGCTCCGAGGGGGCGCATGGCTACACCTTC
>NA|TRBJ2-1|TRBV5-6|NA
CASSLVYSSSYNEQFF
TGTGCCAGCAGCTTGGTCTATTCAAGCTCCTACAATGAGCAGTTCTTC
>NA|TRBJ2-7|TRBV6-5|NA
CAGSYLKGAYEQYF
TGTGCCGGCAGTTACTTAAAGGGGGCCTACGAGCAGTACTTC
>NA|TRBJ2-7|TRBV6-1|few
CASLAAYPYEQYF
TGTGCCAGCCTCGCAGCTTATCCCTACGAGCAGTACTTC
>NA|TRBJ2-7|TRBV7-9|many
CASSFSVPKGDEQYF
TGTGCCAGCAGCTTTTCGGTCCCGAAGGGCGACGAGCAGTACTTC
>TRBD2|TRBJ2-7|TRBV3-1|NA
CASSHGSGESEQYF
TGTGCCAGCAGCCACGGTAGCGGGGAGAGTGAGCAGTACTTC
>NA|TRBJ1-2|TRBV7-2|many
CASSLRPGVRYGYTF
TGTGCCAGCAGCTTGAGACCCGGAGTCCGCTATGGCTACACCTTC
>TRBD1|TRBJ1-2|TRBV10-1|NA
CASSEPDREYGYTF
TGCGCCAGCAGTGAGCCGGACAGGGAGTATGGCTACACCTTC
>NA|TRBJ2-5|TRBV20-1|NA
CSARKPGGSSETQYF
TGCAGTGCTAGAAAACCAGGGGGGTCTTCGGAGACCCAGTACTTC
>TRBD2|TRBJ2-7|TRBV4-3|NA
CASSQDFAGGDYEQYF
TGCGCCAGCAGCCAAGATTTCGCGGGAGGGGATTACGAGCAGTACTTC
>NA|TRBJ2-7|TRBV20-1|many
CSAFRDEYEQYF
TGCAGTGCTTTCCGGGACGAATACGAGCAGTACTTC
>NA|TRBJ2-7|TRBV3-1|NA
CASSQALSREQYF
TGTGCCAGCAGCCAAGCCCTATCGAGGGAGCAGTACTTC
>TRBD1|TRBJ2-1|TRBV29-1|many
CSVTRTGILNEQFF
TGCAGCGTCACCCGGACAGGGATACTCAATGAGCAGTTCTTC
>NA|TRBJ2-3|TRBV7-9|NA
CASTSFTQYF
TGTGCCAGCACCAGTTTTACGCAGTATTTT
>TRBD2|TRBJ2-7|TRBV5-5|few
CASSLDLAGTLYEQYF
TGTGCCAGCAGCTTGGATCTAGCGGGCACGTTATACGAGCAGTACTTC
>TRBD1|TRBJ2-2|TRBV6-5|NA
CASSTIRDRESGELFF
TGTGCCAGCAGTACAATCCGGGACAGGGAGTCCGGGGAGCTGTTTTTT
>NA|TRBJ1-1|TRBV10-3|NA
CAISESDGGGTEAFF
TGTGCCATCAGTGAGTCCGATGGGGGGGGGACTGAAGCTTTCTTT
>TRBD1|TRBJ2-7|TRBV25-1|NA
CATQGSYEQYF
TGTGCCACACAGGGGTCCTACGAGCAGTACTTC
>TRBD2|TRBJ2-1|TRBV15|NA
CATSTSGGNYNEQFF
TGTGCCACCAGCACCTCGGGAGGGAATTACAATGAGCAGTTCTTC
>TRBD2|TRBJ2-5|TRBV11-2|few
CASSSGEGGIKETQYF
TGTGCCAGCAGCTCGGGGGAGGGAGGGATCAAGGAGACCCAGTACTTC
>NA|TRBJ2-1|TRBV21-1|few
CASSERTTSGTTSAYNEQFF
TGTGCCAGCAGCGAAAGGACGACTAGCGGAACCACTTCGGCCTACAATGAGCAGTTCTTC
>NA|TRBJ2-7|TRBV6-6|NA
CASSDAPGYEQYF
TGTGCCAGCAGCGACGCGCCAGGGTACGAGCAGTACTTC
>NA|TRBJ1-3|TRBV20-1|NA
CSAKTGGKASGNTIYF
TGCAGTGCTAAGACTGGGGGGAAAGCCTCTGGAAACACCATATATTTT
>NA|TRBJ2-7|TRBV20-1|few
CSARDPTTGFYEQYF
TGCAGTGCTAGAGACCCTACCACCGGGTTTTACGAGCAGTACTTC
>NA|TRBJ2-1|TRBV29-1|NA
CSVASTHNEQFF
TGCAGCGTTGCCTCTACTCACAATGAGCAGTTCTTC
>NA|TRBJ2-7|TRBV4-3|NA
CASSQERGSSYEQYF
TGCGCCAGCAGCCAAGAAAGGGGATCTTCGTACGAGCAGTACTTC
>NA|TRBJ2-3|TRBV11-2|NA
CASSLVDVAQYF
TGTGCCAGCAGCTTAGTGGACGTCGCGCAGTATTTT
>TRBD2|TRBJ2-7|TRBV20-1|NA
CGAHRRVAGSEQYF
TGCGGTGCTCACAGGCGGGTAGCGGGAAGTGAGCAGTACTTC
>TRBD1|TRBJ1-2|TRBV19|NA
CASSPPTGNNYGYTF
TGTGCCAGTAGTCCTCCGACAGGGAATAACTATGGCTACACCTTC
>NA|TRBJ1-2|TRBV7-9|NA
CASTVFVDNYGYTF
TGTGCCAGCACCGTTTTCGTGGACAACTATGGCTACACCTTC
>NA|TRBJ2-1|TRBV20-1|many
CSAPGLTYNEQFF
TGCAGTGCCCCGGGACTGACCTACAATGAGCAGTTCTTC
>TRBD2|TRBJ2-1|TRBV2|few
CASIEGLADYYNEQFF
TGTGCCAGCATTGAGGGACTAGCGGACTACTACAATGAGCAGTTCTTC
>TRBD2|TRBJ2-7|TRBV11-1|few
CASSFERDPSYEQYF
TGTGCCAGCAGCTTTGAGCGGGACCCCTCCTACGAGCAGTACTTC
>NA|TRBJ1-6|TRBV27|NA
CASRAGLDNSPLHF
TGTGCCAGCAGGGCAGGGTTGGATAATTCACCCCTCCACTTT
>NA|TRBJ2-5|TRBV12-3/TRBV12-4|few
CASSVMGSETQYF
TGTGCCAGCAGTGTAATGGGGTCAGAGACCCAGTACTTC
>NA|TRBJ2-5|TRBV14|NA
CASSQEISGQGGETQYF
TGTGCCAGCAGCCAAGAGATCTCGGGTCAGGGGGGAGAGACCCAGTACTTC
>TRBD1|TRBJ1-5|TRBV9|few
CASSSRGQGVGSNQPQHF
TGTGCCAGCAGCTCTAGGGGGCAGGGGGTGGGGAGCAATCAGCCCCAGCATTTT
>NA|TRBJ2-1|TRBV10-3|NA
CAISESRNEQFF
TGTGCCATCAGTGAGTCAAGGAATGAGCAGTTCTTC
>TRBD2|TRBJ2-3|TRBV11-2|NA
CASSLGGGLATDTQYF
TGTGCCAGCAGCTTAGGGGGAGGGCTAGCGACGGATACGCAGTATTTT
>NA|TRBJ2-1|TRBV5-1|many
CASSLGVKTVISYNEQFF
TGCGCCAGCAGCTTGGGAGTGAAGACCGTGATCTCCTACAATGAGCAGTTCTTC
>NA|TRBJ2-3|TRBV7-2|many
CASSPNGQLSTDTQYF
TGTGCCAGCAGCCCTAATGGACAGCTAAGCACAGATACGCAGTATTTT
>TRBD2|TRBJ2-5|TRBV12-3/TRBV12-4|NA
CASSLSGRAKIGETQYF
TGTGCCAGCAGTCTCAGCGGGAGGGCCAAGATAGGCGAGACCCAGTACTTC
>NA|TRBJ2-1|TRBV20-1|NA
CSASGGLSSYNEQFF
TGCAGTGCAAGTGGGGGACTTAGCTCCTACAATGAGCAGTTCTTC
>TRBD2|TRBJ2-1|TRBV12-3/TRBV12-4|few
CASSLTSYNEQFF
TGTGCCAGCAGTTTGACTAGCTATAATGAGCAGTTCTTC
>TRBD1|TRBJ2-5|TRBV6-6|NA
CASSPPGGAEGTQYF
TGTGCCAGCAGTCCGCCAGGGGGCGCGGAAGGGACCCAGTACTTC